A selection of T cell receptor beta chains follows, all from one sample in a study of blood T cell repertoires in COVID-19. Repertoires were generated with immunoSEQ multiplex PCR, while TCRdb's copy carries only in-frame clones and drops some. The sample lists about 400,000 clones; 80% to 90% were seen once. Sequencing input: peripheral blood. The receptor source for this set is an older woman with COVID-19, enrolled during active disease. Both conserved end residues are part of each CDR3. The order of the fields is clone size, D gene, J gene, V gene, CDR3 protein. A D gene is named only where the DNA matches it firmly. Clone size is stated in some rows and not others, as once, few, many or a class when expanded.

size: -; D: TRBD1; J: TRBJ2-5; V: TRBV30; CDR3: CAWSPGQGGETQYF
size: -; D: TRBD2; J: TRBJ2-7; V: TRBV6-4; CDR3: CASSAETGGYYEQYF
size: -; D: TRBD1; J: TRBJ2-7; V: TRBV13; CDR3: CASSHTGQGAYKTYEQYF
size: -; D: -; J: TRBJ1-1; V: TRBV15; CDR3: CATRAGERNTEAFF
size: -; D: TRBD1; J: TRBJ2-5; V: TRBV6-2/TRBV6-3; CDR3: CASSYFTGGEETQYF
size: -; D: -; J: TRBJ1-6; V: TRBV30; CDR3: CAWRPPGAYNSPLHF
size: -; D: TRBD1; J: TRBJ1-2; V: TRBV5-5; CDR3: CASSLGGQYYGYTF
size: once; D: -; J: TRBJ1-4; V: TRBV7-9; CDR3: CASSLDSNEKLFF
size: -; D: -; J: TRBJ1-1; V: TRBV7-9; CDR3: CASSREANTEAFF
size: -; D: -; J: TRBJ1-6; V: TRBV5-1; CDR3: CASSLGTRNSPLHF
size: once; D: TRBD1; J: TRBJ2-3; V: TRBV9; CDR3: CASSRWGQDGTDTQYF
size: -; D: TRBD2; J: TRBJ2-5; V: TRBV12-5; CDR3: CASGFQTSGGGRAQTQYF
size: -; D: -; J: TRBJ2-7; V: TRBV13; CDR3: CASSLDRVEQYF
size: -; D: TRBD1; J: TRBJ1-2; V: TRBV18; CDR3: CASSQDREGYGYTF
size: few; D: TRBD1; J: TRBJ1-5; V: TRBV30; CDR3: CAWSVDRDRGNQPQHF
size: few; D: TRBD1; J: TRBJ1-5; V: TRBV6-5; CDR3: CASSYSNRGQPQHF
size: -; D: TRBD1; J: TRBJ2-1; V: TRBV3-1/TRBV3-2; CDR3: CAIGTVFYNEQFF
size: -; D: -; J: TRBJ1-5; V: TRBV7-8; CDR3: CASSLGAGLGNQPQHF
size: -; D: TRBD2; J: TRBJ2-7; V: TRBV4-2; CDR3: CASSPGGTSYEQYF
size: -; D: TRBD1; J: TRBJ1-6; V: TRBV7-9; CDR3: CASSLQGGSPLHF
size: -; D: TRBD1; J: TRBJ2-7; V: TRBV28; CDR3: CASRSGQVSYEQYF
size: -; D: -; J: TRBJ1-3; V: TRBV19; CDR3: CASSTQVISGNTIYF
size: -; D: TRBD2; J: TRBJ2-1; V: TRBV20-1; CDR3: CSASPAGGYYNEQFF
size: -; D: -; J: TRBJ1-1; V: TRBV6-1; CDR3: CASSEGLLSLTNTEAFF
size: -; D: TRBD1; J: TRBJ1-1; V: TRBV11-2; CDR3: CASSLLGGMNTEAFF
size: -; D: -; J: TRBJ1-5; V: TRBV5-6; CDR3: CASSFGSNAFQPQHF
size: -; D: -; J: TRBJ2-2; V: TRBV1; CDR3: CTSSPSQGGQAGELFF
size: -; D: -; J: TRBJ2-7; V: TRBV27; CDR3: CASSLTRRQNEQYF
size: -; D: TRBD2; J: TRBJ2-7; V: TRBV5-6; CDR3: CASSSGTSGANYYEQYF
size: -; D: TRBD1; J: TRBJ1-1; V: TRBV6-5; CDR3: CASSRYDRGNTEAFF
size: -; D: -; J: TRBJ2-1; V: TRBV19; CDR3: CASSTAGVDEQFF